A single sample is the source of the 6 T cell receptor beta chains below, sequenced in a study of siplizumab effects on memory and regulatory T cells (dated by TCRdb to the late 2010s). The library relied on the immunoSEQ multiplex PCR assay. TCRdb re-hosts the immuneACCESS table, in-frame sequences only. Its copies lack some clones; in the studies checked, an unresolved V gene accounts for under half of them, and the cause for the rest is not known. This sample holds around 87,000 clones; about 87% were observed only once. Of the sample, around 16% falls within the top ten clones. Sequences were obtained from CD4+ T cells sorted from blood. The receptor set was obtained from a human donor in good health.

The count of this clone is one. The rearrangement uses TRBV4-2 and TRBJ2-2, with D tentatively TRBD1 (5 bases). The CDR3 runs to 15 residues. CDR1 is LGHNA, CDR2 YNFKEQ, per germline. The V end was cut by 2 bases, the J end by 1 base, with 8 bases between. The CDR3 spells CASSQLQGNTGELFF. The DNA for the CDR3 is TGTGCCAGCAGCCAACTTCAGGGGAACACCGGGGAGCTGTTTTTT.

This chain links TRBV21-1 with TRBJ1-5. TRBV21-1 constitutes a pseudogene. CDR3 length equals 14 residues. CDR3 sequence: CAIKYTGSNQPQHF. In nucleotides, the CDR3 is TGTGCCATCAAGTACACCGGTAGCAATCAGCCCCAGCATTTT.

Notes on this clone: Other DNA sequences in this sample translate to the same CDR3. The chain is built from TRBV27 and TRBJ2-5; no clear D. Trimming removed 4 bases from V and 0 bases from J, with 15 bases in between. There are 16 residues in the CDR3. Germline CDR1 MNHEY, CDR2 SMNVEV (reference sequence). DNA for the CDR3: TGTGCCAGCAGTTCTGGTGGCAGCTGGTACCAAGAGACCCAGTACTTC. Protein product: CASSSGGSWYQETQYF.

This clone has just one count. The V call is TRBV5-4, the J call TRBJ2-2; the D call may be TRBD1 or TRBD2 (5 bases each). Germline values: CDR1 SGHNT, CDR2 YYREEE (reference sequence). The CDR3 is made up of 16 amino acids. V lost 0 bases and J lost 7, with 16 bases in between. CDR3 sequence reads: CASSLAGRERVGELFF. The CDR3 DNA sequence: TGTGCCAGCAGCTTGGCCGGCAGGGAGAGGGTCGGGGAGCTGTTTTTT.

CDR3 bases: TGTGCCAGCAGTGTATCGGTCTACTCTGGAAACACCATATATTTT. Protein product: CASSVSVYSGNTIYF. The chain uses TRBV2 and TRBJ1-3, with unresolved D. CDR3 length: 15 amino acids. The ends were cut back, 4 bases at V and 0 bases at J, with 10 bases in the middle. Germline CDR1 SNHLY, CDR2 FYNNEI.

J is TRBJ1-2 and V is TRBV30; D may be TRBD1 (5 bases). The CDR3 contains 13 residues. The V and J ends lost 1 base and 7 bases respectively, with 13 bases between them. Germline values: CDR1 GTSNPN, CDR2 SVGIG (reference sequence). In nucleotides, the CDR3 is TGTGCCTGGAGTGGAGGCAGGGAGTTTGGCTACACCTTC. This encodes CAWSGGREFGYTF.